This T cell receptor beta chain emerged from a study of T cells after yellow fever vaccination. CDR1 is SGHVS and CDR2 is FQNEAQ in the germline V gene. The CDR3 runs to 14 residues. V was trimmed by 0 bases and J by 11 bases, leaving 13 bases between them. MiXCR, run by TCRdb on the 5' RACE reads, gives a single entry per CDR3 protein. The sample has roughly 68,000 distinct CDR3 sequences, over 6% seen once. Ten or more counts support this clonotype. The J gene is TRBJ1-4, the V gene TRBV7-8; D not resolved. This receptor was identified in a man younger than 30 who received the YFV17D yellow fever vaccine. Sequences were derived from CD8+ T cells sorted from PBMCs, sampled roughly 47 days after the first yellow fever vaccination. The CDR3 here is CASSLAGRGDKLFF. CDR3 DNA sequence: TGTGCCAGCAGCTTAGCCGGCCGTGGGGATAAACTGTTTTTT. Complete variable domain (other parts from reference TRBV7-8 and TRBJ1-4): GAGVSQSPRYKVAKRGQDVALRCDPISGHVSLFWYQQALGQGPEFLTYFQNEAQLDKSGLPSDRFFAERPEGSVSTLKIQRTQQEDSAVYLCASSLAGRGDKLFFGSGTQLSVL.